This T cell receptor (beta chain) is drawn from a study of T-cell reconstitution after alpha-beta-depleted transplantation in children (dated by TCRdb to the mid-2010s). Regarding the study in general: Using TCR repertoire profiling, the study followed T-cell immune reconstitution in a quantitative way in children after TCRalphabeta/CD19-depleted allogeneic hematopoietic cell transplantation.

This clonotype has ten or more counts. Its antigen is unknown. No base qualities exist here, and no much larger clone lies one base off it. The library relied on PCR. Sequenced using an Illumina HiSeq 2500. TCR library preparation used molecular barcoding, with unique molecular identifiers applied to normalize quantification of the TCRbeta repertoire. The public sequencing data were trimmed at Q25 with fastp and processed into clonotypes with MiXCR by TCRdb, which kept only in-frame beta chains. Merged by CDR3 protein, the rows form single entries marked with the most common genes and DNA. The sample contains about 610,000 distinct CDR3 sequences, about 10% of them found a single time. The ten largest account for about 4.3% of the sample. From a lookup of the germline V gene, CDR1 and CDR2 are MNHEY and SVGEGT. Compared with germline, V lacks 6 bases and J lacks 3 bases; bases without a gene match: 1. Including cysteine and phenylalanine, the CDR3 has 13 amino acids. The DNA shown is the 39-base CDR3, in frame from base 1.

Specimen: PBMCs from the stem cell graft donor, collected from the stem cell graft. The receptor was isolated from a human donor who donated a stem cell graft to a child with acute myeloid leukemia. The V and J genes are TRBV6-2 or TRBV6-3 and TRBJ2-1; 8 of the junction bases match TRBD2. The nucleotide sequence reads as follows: TGTGCCAGCAGGCGGGGGGACTACAATGAGCAGTTCTTC. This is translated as CASRRGDYNEQFF.